The 7 T cell receptor beta chains reported below all come from one sample, sequenced in a study of neurological immune-mediated disorders. Time point: longitudinal time-point 1 (baseline). A single record per CDR3 protein comes from TCRdb applying MiXCR to the 5' RACE reads. In the table there are tens of thousands of distinct CDR3 sequences, roughly 3.2% of which are singletons. Sequences were obtained from PBMCs. The receptors come from an older woman with multiple sclerosis.

The chain combines TRBV10-3 with TRBJ2-7; TRBD1 matches 8 bases. CDR1 and CDR2 (germline): ENHRY, SYGVKD. The CDR3 sequence is 13 residues long. V shed 4 bases, J shed 3 bases, and the junction held 2 bases outside the gene matches. This CDR3 is CAISGTGGYEQYF. CDR3 nucleotides: TGTGCCATCAGTGGAACAGGGGGCTACGAGCAGTACTTC.

This clonotype came up many times. The chain uses TRBV5-5 and TRBJ2-7; D is unclear. CDR1 SGHKS and CDR2 YYEKEE come from the germline V gene (reference sequence). V was trimmed by 0 bases and J by 5 bases, leaving 15 bases between them. There are 15 residues in the CDR3. In DNA, the CDR3 is TGTGCCAGCAGCTTGGTAGTCGGGCTACGGGACGAGCAGTACTTC. It is translated as CASSLVVGLRDEQYF.

In its sample, this clonotype is large. The V gene is TRBV5-1, the J gene TRBJ2-3; D tentatively fits TRBD1 or TRBD2 (5 bases each). The V and J ends lost 5 bases and 0 bases respectively, with 13 bases between them. From germline, CDR1 is SGHRS and CDR2 YFSETQ. The CDR3 spans 15 residues. The CDR3 is CASSDGTTSTDTQYF. In DNA form, the CDR3 reads TGCGCCAGCAGTGACGGGACGACTAGCACAGATACGCAGTATTTT.

This clonotype appeared many times. The V gene is TRBV5-1, the J gene TRBJ2-5, with TRBD2 as a possible D gene (5 bases). Trimming left V 4 bases short and J 1 base short, with 17 bases between. Germline V gene sequence: CDR1 SGHRS, CDR2 YFSETQ. This CDR3 contains 16 residues. CDR3 in amino acids: CASSPGTGNLQETQYF. CDR3 DNA sequence: TGCGCCAGCAGCCCAGGAACGGGGAACCTCCAAGAGACCCAGTACTTC.

This clonotype was recorded many times. The chain is built from TRBV5-1 and TRBJ2-1; a weak D match, TRBD1 (6 bases). Between the trimmed V and J ends, which lost 0 bases and 6 bases, there was a span of 16 bases. This CDR3 region has 16 residues. CDR1 is SGHRS and CDR2 is YFSETQ in the germline V gene. The CDR3 DNA reads as TGCGCCAGCAGCTTGGGACAGGCTAATTCTCTCAATGAGCAGTTCTTC. Translating gives CASSLGQANSLNEQFF.

The table lists this clonotype with many counts. The genes are TRBV5-1 and TRBJ2-3; possibly TRBD2 for D (6 bases). The CDR3 has 13 residues. Germline V gene data show CDR1 as SGHRS and CDR2 as YFSETQ. Trimming pared 4 bases from V and 2 bases from J, leaving 8 bases between. CDR3 DNA sequence: TGCGCCAGCAGCGGGGGGTCCACAGATACGCAGTATTTT. This translates into CASSGGSTDTQYF.

The sample holds many counts of this clonotype. The chain recombines TRBV12-3 or TRBV12-4 with TRBJ2-6, with D possibly being TRBD2 (6 bases). The CDR3 is 16 amino acids. V was clipped by 8 bases and J by 2 bases, with 16 bases between them. The DNA of the CDR3 is TGTGCCAGCTGCGGGACTTTTAAAACTGGGGCCAACGTCCTGACTTTC. It encodes CASCGTFKTGANVLTF.